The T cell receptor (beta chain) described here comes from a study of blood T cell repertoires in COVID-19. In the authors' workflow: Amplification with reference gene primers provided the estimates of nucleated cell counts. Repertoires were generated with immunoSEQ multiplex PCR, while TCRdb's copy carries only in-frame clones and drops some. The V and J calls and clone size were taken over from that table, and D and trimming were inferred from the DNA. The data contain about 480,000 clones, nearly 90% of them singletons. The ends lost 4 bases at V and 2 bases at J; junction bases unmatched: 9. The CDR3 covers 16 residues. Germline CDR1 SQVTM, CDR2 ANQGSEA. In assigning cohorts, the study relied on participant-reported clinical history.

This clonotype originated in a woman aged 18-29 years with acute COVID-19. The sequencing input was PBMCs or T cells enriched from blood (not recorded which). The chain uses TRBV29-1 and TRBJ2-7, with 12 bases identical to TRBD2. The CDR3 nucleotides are TGCAGCGTTGCCAACCCTCTAGCGGGAGGGGCCTACGAGCAGTACTTC. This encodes CSVANPLAGGAYEQYF.